The clone carrying this T cell receptor (beta chain) was recorded many times. Germline assignment: CDR1 LNHDA and CDR2 SQIVND (reference sequence). V dropped 1 base and J dropped 3 bases, with 6 bases sitting between them. CDR3 length: 13 amino acids. The data were taken from a study of metastatic and nonmetastatic thyroid tumors. With MiXCR, TCRdb called clones anew from the PCR reads. The sample consists of under 45,000 clones, about a sixth of them appearing once. Each patient went into thyroid surgery without having received any treatment. The chain is built from TRBV19 and TRBJ1-1; possible D gene TRBD1, 5 bases. The receptor's source is a female donor with papillary thyroid cancer or a benign thyroid nodule (not recorded which). Some clones in this sample may be carry-over from other donors' samples. The sample taken for sequencing was tumor tissue. CDR3 DNA: TGTGCCAGTAGTATAGCCAGGGACACTGAAGCTTTCTTT. It translates to CASSIARDTEAFF.